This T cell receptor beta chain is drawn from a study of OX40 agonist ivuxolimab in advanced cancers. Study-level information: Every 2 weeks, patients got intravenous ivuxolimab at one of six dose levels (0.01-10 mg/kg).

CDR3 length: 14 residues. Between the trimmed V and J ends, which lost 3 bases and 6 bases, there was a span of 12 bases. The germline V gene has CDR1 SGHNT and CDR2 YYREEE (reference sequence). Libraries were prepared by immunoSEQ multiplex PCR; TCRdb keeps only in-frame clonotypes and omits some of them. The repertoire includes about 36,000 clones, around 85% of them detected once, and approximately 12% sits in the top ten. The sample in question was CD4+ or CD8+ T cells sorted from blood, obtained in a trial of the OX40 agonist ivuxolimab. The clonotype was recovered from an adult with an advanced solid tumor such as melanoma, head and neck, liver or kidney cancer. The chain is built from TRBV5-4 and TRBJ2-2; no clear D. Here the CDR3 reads CASSYPGRAGELFF. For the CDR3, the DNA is TGTGCCAGCAGCTATCCCGGTCGGGCCGGGGAGCTGTTTTTT.